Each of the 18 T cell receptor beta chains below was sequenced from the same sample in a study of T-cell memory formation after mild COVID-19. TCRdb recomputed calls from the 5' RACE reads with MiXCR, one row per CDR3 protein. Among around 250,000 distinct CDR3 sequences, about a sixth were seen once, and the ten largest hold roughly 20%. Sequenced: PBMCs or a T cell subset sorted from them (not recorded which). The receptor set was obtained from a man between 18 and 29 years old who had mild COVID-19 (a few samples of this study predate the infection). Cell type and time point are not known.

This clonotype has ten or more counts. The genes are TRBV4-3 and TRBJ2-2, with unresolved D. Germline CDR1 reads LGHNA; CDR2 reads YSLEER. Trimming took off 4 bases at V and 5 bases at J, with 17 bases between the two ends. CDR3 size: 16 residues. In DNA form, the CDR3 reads TGCGCCAGCAGCCCCGTCCTCCTCTTGGGGACCGGGGAGCTGTTTTTT. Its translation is CASSPVLLLGTGELFF.

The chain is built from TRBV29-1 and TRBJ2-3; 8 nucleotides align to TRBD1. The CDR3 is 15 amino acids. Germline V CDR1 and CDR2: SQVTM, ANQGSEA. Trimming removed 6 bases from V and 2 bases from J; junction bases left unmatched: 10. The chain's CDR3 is CSVAPGQGTTDTQYF. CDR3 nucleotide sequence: TGCAGCGTAGCCCCCGGACAGGGCACCACAGATACGCAGTATTTT.

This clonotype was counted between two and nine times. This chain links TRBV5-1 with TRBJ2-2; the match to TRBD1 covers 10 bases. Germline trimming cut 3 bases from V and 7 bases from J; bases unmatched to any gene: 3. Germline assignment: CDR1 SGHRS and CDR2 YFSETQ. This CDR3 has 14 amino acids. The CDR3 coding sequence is TGCGCCAGCAGCTCGACAGGGGGCCACGGGGAGCTGTTTTTT. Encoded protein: CASSSTGGHGELFF.

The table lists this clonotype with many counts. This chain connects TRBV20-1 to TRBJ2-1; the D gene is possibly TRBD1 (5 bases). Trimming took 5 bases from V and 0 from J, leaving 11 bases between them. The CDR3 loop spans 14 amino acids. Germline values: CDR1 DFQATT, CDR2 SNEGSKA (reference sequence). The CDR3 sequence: CSAQDTFSYNEQFF. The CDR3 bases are TGCAGTGCTCAGGACACCTTCTCCTACAATGAGCAGTTCTTC.

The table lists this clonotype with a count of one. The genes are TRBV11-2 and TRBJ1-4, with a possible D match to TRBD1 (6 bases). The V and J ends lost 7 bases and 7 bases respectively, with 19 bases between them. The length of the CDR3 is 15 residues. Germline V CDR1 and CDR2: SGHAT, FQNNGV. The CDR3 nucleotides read TGTGCCAGCACCCACCGGGGGGGGGCGGCTGAAAAACTGTTTTTT. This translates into CASTHRGGAAEKLFF.

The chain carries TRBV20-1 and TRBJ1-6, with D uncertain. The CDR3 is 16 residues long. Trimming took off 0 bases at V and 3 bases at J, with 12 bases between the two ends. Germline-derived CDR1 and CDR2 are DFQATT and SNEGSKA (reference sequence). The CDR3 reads CSARDREAGYNSPLHF. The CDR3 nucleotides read TGCAGTGCTAGAGATAGGGAGGCAGGCTATAATTCACCCCTCCACTTT.

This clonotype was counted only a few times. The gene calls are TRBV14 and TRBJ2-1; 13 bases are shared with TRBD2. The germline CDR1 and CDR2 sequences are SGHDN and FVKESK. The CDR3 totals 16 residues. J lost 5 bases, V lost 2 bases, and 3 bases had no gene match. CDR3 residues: CASSQLGLAGNNEQFF. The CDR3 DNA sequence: TGTGCCAGCAGCCAATTGGGACTAGCGGGGAACAATGAGCAGTTCTTC.

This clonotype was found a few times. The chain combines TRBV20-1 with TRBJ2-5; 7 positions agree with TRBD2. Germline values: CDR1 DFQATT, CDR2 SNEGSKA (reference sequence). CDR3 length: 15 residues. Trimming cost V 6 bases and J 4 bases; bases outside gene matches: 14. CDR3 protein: CSALPAGELLETQYF. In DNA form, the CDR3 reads TGCAGTGCCCTACCGGCGGGGGAGCTTCTAGAGACCCAGTACTTC.

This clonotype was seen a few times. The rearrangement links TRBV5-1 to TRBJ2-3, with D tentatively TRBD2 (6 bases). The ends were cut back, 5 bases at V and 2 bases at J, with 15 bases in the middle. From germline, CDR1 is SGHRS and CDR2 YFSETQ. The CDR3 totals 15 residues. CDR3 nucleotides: TGCGCCAGCAGTAAGGTGCGGGGACTCACAGATACGCAGTATTTT. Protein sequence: CASSKVRGLTDTQYF.

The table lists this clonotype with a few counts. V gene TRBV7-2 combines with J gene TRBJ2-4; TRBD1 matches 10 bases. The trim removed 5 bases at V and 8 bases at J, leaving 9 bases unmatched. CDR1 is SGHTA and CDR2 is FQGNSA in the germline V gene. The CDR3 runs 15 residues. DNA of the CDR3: TGTGCCAGCAGCCCTACCGGGACAGGGGTTTACATTCAGTACTTC. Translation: CASSPTGTGVYIQYF.

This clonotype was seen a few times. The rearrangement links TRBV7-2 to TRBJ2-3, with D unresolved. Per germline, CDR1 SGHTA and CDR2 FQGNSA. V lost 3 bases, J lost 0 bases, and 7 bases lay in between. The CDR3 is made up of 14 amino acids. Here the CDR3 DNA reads TGTGCCAGCAGCTTCCGCCGTAGCACAGATACGCAGTATTTT. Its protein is CASSFRRSTDTQYF.

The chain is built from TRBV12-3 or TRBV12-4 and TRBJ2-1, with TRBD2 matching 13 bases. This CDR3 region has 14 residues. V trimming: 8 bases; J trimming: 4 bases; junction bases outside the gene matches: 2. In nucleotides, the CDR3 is TGTGCCAGCGGGACTAGCGGGGCATACAATGAGCAGTTCTTC. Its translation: CASGTSGAYNEQFF.

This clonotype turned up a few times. The CDR3 bases are TGTGCCAGCAGTTTGGGGACTAGCGGGGGGGCTGAGCAGTTCTTC. It encodes CASSLGTSGGAEQFF. This chain connects TRBV27 to TRBJ2-1; 16 positions agree with TRBD2. The CDR3 runs to 15 residues. J lost 9 bases, V lost 3 bases, and 2 bases had no gene match. The germline V gene has CDR1 MNHEY and CDR2 SMNVEV (reference sequence).

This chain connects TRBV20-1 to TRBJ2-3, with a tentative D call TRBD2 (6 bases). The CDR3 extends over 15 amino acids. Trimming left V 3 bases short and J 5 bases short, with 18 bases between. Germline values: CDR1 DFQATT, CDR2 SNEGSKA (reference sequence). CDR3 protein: CSARLLGGAGDTQYF. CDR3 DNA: TGCAGTGCTAGGCTCCTCGGAGGGGCCGGAGATACGCAGTATTTT.

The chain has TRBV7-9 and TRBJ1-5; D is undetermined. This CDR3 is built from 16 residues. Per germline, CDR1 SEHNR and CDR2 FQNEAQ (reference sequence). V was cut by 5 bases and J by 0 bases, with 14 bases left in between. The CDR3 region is CASSRTPGSSNQPQHF. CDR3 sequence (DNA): TGTGCCAGCAGCCGTACACCCGGGAGTAGCAATCAGCCCCAGCATTTT.

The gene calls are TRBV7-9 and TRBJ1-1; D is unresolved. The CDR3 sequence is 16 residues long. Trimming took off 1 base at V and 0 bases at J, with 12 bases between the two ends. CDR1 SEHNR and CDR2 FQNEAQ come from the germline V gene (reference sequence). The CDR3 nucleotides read TGTGCCAGCAGCTTAGTCCATCTCATCATGAACACTGAAGCTTTCTTT. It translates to CASSLVHLIMNTEAFF.

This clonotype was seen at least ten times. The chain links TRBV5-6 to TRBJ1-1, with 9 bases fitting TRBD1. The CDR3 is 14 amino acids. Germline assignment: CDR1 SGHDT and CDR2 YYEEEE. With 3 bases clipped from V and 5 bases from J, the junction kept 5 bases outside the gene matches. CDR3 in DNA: TGTGCCAGCAGCTGGGGACAGGGTTGGACTGAAGCTTTCTTT. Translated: CASSWGQGWTEAFF.

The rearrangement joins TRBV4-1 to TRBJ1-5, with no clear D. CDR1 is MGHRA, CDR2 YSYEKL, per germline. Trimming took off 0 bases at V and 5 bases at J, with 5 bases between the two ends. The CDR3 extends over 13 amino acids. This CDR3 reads CASSQERDQPQHF. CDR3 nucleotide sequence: TGCGCCAGCAGCCAAGAACGTGATCAGCCCCAGCATTTT.